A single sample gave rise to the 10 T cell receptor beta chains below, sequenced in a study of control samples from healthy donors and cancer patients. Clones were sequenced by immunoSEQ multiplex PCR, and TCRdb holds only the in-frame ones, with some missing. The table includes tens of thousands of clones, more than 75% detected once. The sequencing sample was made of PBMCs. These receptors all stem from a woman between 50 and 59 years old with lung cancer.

The CDR3 region is CASRQGQGSGTGELFF. CDR3 coding DNA: TGTGCCAGCAGGCAGGGACAGGGGTCAGGCACCGGGGAGCTGTTTTTT. The J gene is TRBJ2-2, the V gene TRBV7-2, with TRBD1 matching over 10 bases. From germline, CDR1 is SGHTA and CDR2 FQGNSA. V was clipped by 6 bases and J by 4 bases; unmatched bases: 8. The CDR3 has 16 amino acids.

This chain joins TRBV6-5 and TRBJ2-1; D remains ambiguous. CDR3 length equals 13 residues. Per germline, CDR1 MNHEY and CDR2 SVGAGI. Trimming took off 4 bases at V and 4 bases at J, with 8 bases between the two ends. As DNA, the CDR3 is TGTGCCAGCAGTTTATACGGGTACAATGAGCAGTTCTTC. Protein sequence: CASSLYGYNEQFF.

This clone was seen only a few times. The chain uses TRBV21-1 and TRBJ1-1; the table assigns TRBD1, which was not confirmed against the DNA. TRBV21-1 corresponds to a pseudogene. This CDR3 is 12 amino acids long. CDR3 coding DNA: TGTGCCAGCAGCCTGGACAGAAACGAAGCTTTCTTT. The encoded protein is CASSLDRNEAFF.

This CDR3 is CSVPGTSRETQYF. DNA for the CDR3: TGCAGCGTCCCCGGGACTAGCCGGGAGACCCAGTACTTC. This chain connects TRBV29-1 to TRBJ2-5; 9 bases line up with TRBD2. CDR3 length: 13 amino acids. The germline V gene has CDR1 SQVTM and CDR2 ANQGSEA. The V and J ends lost 6 bases and 5 bases, in that order; junction bases with no gene match: 7. The complete variable domain, with remaining parts taken from reference TRBV29-1 and TRBJ2-5, reads SAVISQKPSRDICQRGTSLTIQCQVDSQVTMMFWYRQQPGQSLTLIATANQGSEATYESGFVIDKFPISRPNLTFSTLTVSNMSPEDSSIYLCSVPGTSRETQYFGPGTRLLVL.

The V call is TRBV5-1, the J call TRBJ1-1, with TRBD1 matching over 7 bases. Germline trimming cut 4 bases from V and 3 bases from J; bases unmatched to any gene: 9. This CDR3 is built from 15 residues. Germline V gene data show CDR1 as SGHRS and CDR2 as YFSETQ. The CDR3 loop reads CASSITGARDTEAFF. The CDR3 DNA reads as TGCGCCAGCAGCATAACAGGGGCTCGGGACACTGAAGCTTTCTTT. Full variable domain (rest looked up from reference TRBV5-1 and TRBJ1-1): KAGVTQTPRYLIKTRGQQVTLSCSPISGHRSVSWYQQTPGQGLQFLFEYFSETQRNKGNFPGRFSGRQFSNSRSEMNVSTLELGDSALYLCASSITGARDTEAFFGQGTRLTVV.

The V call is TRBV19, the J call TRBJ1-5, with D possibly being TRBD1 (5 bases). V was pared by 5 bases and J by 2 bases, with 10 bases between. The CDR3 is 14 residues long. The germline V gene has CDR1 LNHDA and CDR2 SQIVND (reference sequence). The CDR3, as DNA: TGTGCCAGTAGTCCCATGGGGGGCAATCAGCCCCAGCATTTT. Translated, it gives CASSPMGGNQPQHF.

CDR3 sequence reads: CASSPGTSGNNSPLHF. DNA of the CDR3: TGTGCCAGCTCACCAGGGACGAGCGGTAATAATTCACCCCTCCACTTT. V gene TRBV18 combines with J gene TRBJ1-6; D might be TRBD1 (5 bases). With 2 bases removed from V and 5 bases from J, the gap between germline ends came to 13 bases. Germline values: CDR1 KGHSH, CDR2 LQKENI. This CDR3 is 16 amino acids long. The full variable domain, with the rest looked up from reference TRBV18 and TRBJ1-6, is NAGVMQNPRHLVRRRGQEARLRCSPMKGHSHVYWYRQLPEEGLKFMVYLQKENIIDESGMPKERFSAEFPKEGPSILRIQQVVRGDSAAYFCASSPGTSGNNSPLHFGNGTRLTVT.

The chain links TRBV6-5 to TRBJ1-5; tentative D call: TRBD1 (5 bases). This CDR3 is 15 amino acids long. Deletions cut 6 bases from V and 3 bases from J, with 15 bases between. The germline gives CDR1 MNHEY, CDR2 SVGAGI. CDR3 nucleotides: TGTGCCAGCAGGGGGACCGTGAGTCCCAATCAGCCCCAGCATTTT. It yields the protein CASRGTVSPNQPQHF.

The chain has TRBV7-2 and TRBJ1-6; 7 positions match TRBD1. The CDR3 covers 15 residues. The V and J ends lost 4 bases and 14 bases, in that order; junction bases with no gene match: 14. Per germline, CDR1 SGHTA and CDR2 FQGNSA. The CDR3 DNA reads TGTGCCAGCAGCTCTACGACAGGGCCCGTCTCGTCCCTCCACTTT. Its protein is CASSSTTGPVSSLHF.

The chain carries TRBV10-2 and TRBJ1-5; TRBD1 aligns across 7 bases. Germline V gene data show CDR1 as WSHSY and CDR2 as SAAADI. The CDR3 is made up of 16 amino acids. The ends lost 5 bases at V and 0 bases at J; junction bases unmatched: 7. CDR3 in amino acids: CASSPETGLSNQPQHF. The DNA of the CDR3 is TGCGCCAGCAGTCCAGAGACAGGGCTTAGCAATCAGCCCCAGCATTTT.